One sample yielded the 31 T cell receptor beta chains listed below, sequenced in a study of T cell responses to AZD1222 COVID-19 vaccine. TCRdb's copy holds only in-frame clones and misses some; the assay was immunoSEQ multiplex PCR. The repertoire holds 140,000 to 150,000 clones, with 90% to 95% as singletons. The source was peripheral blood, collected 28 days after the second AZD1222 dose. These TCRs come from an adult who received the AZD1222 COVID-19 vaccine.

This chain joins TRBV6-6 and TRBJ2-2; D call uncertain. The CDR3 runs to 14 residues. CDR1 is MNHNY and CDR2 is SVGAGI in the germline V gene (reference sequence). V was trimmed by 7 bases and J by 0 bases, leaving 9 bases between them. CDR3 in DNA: TGTGCCAGCACACTCCGCCCGAACACCGGGGAGCTGTTTTTT. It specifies CASTLRPNTGELFF.

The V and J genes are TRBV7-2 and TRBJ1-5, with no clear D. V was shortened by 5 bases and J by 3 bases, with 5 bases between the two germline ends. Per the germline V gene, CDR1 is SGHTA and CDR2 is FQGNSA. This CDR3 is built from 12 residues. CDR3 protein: CASSRYNQPQHF. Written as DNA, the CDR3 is TGTGCCAGCAGCCGATACAATCAGCCCCAGCATTTT.

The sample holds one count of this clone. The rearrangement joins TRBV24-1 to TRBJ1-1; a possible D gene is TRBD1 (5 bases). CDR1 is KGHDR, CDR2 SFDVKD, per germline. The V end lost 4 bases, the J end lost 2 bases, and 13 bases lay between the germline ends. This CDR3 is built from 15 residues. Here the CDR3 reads CATSESGTGNTEAFF. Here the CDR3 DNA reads TGTGCCACCAGTGAATCTGGGACGGGTAACACTGAAGCTTTCTTT.

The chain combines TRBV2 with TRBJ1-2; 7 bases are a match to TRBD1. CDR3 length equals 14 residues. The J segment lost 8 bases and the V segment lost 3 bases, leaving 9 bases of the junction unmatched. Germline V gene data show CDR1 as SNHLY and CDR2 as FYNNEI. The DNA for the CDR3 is TGTGCCAGCAGTGATCAGGGGGGTATGTGGGGCTACACCTTC. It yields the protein CASSDQGGMWGYTF.

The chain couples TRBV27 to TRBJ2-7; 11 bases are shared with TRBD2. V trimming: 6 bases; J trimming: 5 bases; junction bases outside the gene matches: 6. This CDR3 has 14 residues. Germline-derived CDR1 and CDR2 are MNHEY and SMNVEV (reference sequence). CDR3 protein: CASRILAGADEQYF. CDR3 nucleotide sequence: TGTGCCAGCAGGATACTAGCGGGAGCGGACGAGCAGTACTTC.

CDR3 amino acids: CASSPQQGARYEQYF. In DNA, the CDR3 is TGCGCCAGCAGCCCTCAACAGGGGGCGCGCTACGAGCAGTACTTC. The chain links TRBV5-1 to TRBJ2-7, with 9 nucleotides matching TRBD1. Germline CDR1 is SGHRS and CDR2 is YFSETQ. CDR3 size: 15 residues. V was pared by 4 bases and J by 3 bases, with 8 bases of the junction left unmatched.

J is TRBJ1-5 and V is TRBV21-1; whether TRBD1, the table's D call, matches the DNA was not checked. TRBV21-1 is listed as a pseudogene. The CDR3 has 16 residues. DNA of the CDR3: TGTGCCAGCAGCACCATGGGACAGGGCGCCCCTCGGCCCCAGCATTTT. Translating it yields CASSTMGQGAPRPQHF.

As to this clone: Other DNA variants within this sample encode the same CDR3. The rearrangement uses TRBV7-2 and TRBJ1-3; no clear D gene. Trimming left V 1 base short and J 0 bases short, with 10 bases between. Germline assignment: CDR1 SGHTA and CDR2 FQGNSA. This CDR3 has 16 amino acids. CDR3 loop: CASSLVPGFSGNTIYF. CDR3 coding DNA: TGTGCCAGCAGCTTAGTCCCAGGATTCTCTGGAAACACCATATATTTT.

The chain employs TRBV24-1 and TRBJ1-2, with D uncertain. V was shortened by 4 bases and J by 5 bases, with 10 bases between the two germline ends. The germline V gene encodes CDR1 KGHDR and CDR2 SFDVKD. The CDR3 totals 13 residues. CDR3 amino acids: CATSEVGEYGYTF. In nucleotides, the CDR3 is TGTGCCACCAGTGAAGTCGGGGAGTATGGCTACACCTTC.

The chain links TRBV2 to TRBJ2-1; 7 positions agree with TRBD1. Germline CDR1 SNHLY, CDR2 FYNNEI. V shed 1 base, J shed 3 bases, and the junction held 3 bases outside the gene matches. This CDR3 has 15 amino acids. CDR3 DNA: TGTGCCAGCAGTGAAGAGGCAGGGGGCTACAATGAGCAGTTCTTC. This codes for CASSEEAGGYNEQFF.

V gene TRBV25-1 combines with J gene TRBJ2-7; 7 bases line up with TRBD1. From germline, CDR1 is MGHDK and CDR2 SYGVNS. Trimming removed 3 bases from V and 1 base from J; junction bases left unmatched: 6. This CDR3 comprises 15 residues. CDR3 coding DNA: TGTGCCAGCAGTGAGGTAGGGGACAGATCCTACGAGCAGTACTTC. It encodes CASSEVGDRSYEQYF.

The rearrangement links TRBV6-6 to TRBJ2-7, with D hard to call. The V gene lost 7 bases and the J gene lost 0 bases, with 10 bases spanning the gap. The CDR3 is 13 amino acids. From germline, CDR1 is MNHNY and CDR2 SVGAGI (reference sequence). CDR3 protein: CASNMGGSYEQYF. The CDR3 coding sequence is TGTGCCAGCAATATGGGTGGCTCCTACGAGCAGTACTTC.

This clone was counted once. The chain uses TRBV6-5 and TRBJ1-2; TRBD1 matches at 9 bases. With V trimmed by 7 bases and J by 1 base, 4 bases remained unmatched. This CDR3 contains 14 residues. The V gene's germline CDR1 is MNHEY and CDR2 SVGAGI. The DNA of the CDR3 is TGTGCCAGCAAAGTGACAGGGGGTAACTATGGCTACACCTTC. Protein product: CASKVTGGNYGYTF.

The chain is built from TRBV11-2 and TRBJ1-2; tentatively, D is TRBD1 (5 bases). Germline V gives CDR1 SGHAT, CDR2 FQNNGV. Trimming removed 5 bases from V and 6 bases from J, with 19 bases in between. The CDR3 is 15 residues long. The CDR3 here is CASSQSYGGNDGYTF. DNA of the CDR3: TGTGCCAGCAGCCAAAGTTACGGGGGGAACGATGGCTACACCTTC.

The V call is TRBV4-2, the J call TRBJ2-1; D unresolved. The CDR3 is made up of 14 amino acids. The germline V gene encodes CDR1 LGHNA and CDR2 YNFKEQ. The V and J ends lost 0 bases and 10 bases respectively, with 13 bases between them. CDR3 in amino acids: CASSQDRLTGEQFF. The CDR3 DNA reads TGTGCCAGCAGCCAAGATCGACTCACCGGGGAGCAGTTCTTC.

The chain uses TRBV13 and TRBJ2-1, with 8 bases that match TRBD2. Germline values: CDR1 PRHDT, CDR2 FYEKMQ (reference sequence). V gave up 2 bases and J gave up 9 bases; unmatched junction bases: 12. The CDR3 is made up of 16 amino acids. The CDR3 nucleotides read TGTGCCAGCAGCTTACCCCGGGGGGGGATTGGCGGTGAGCAGTTCTTC. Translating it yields CASSLPRGGIGGEQFF.

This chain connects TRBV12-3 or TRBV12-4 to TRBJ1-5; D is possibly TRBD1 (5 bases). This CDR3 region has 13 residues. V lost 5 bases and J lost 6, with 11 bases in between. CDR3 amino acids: CASSGGWTQPQHF. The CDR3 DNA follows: TGTGCCAGCAGTGGGGGGTGGACTCAGCCCCAGCATTTT.

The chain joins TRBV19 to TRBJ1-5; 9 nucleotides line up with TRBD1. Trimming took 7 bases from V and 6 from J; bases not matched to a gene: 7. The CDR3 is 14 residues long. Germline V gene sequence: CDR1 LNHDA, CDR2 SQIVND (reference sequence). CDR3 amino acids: CASNPGQGFQPQHF. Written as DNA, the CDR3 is TGTGCCAGTAATCCGGGACAGGGATTTCAGCCCCAGCATTTT.

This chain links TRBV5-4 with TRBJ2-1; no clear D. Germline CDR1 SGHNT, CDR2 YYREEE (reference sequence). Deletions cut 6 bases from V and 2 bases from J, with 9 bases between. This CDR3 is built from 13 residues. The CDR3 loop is CASINWPYNEQFF. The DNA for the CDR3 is TGTGCCAGCATAAACTGGCCCTACAATGAGCAGTTCTTC.

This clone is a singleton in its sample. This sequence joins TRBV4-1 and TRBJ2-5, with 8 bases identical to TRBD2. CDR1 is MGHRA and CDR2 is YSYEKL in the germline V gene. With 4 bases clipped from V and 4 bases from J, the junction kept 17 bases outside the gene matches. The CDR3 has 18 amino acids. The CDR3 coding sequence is TGCGCCAGCAGCCCCAGGGTTTTAGGTAGCGGGGATCGAGAGACCCAGTACTTC. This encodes CASSPRVLGSGDRETQYF.

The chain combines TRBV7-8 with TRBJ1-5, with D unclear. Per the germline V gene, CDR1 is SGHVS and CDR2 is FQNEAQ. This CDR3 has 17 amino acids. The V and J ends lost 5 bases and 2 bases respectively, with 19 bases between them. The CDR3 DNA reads TGTGCCAGCAGCACCCGGTGGGGAAATCGGGGCAATCAGCCCCAGCATTTT. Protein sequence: CASSTRWGNRGNQPQHF. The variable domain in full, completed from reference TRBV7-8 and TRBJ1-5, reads GAGVSQSPRYKVAKRGQDVALRCDPISGHVSLFWYQQALGQGPEFLTYFQNEAQLDKSGLPSDRFFAERPEGSVSTLKIQRTQQEDSAVYLCASSTRWGNRGNQPQHFGDGTRLSIL.

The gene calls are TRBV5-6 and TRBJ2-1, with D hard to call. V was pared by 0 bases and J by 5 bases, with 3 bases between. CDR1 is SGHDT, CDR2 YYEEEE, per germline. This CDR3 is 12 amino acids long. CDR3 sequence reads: CASSLEHNEQFF. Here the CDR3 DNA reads TGTGCCAGCAGCTTGGAGCACAATGAGCAGTTCTTC.

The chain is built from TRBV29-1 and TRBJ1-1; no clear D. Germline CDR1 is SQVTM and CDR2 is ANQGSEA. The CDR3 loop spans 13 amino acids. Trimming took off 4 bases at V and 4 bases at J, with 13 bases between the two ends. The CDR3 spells CSVGDIHRTEAFF. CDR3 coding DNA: TGCAGCGTTGGAGACATCCACCGCACTGAAGCTTTCTTT. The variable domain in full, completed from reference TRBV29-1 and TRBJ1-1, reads SAVISQKPSRDICQRGTSLTIQCQVDSQVTMMFWYRQQPGQSLTLIATANQGSEATYESGFVIDKFPISRPNLTFSTLTVSNMSPEDSSIYLCSVGDIHRTEAFFGQGTRLTVV.

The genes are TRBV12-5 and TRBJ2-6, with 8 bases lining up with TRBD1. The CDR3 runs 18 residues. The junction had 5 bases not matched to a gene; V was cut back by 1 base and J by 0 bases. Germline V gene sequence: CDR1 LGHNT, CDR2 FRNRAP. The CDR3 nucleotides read TGTGCTAGTGGTTTGGGACAGGGGACTCTCTCTGGGGCCAACGTCCTGACTTTC. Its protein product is CASGLGQGTLSGANVLTF.

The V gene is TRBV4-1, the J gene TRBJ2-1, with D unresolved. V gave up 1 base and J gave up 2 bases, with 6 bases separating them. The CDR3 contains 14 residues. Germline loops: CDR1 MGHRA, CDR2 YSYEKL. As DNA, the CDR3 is TGCGCCAGCAGCCAAGGCGACCCCTACAATGAGCAGTTCTTC. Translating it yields CASSQGDPYNEQFF.

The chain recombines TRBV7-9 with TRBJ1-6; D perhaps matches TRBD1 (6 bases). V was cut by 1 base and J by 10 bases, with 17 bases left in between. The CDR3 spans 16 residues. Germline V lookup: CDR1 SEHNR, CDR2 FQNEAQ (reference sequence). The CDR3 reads CASSLVTGPRGSPLHF. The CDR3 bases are TGTGCCAGCAGCTTAGTTACAGGGCCTCGGGGCTCACCCCTCCACTTT.

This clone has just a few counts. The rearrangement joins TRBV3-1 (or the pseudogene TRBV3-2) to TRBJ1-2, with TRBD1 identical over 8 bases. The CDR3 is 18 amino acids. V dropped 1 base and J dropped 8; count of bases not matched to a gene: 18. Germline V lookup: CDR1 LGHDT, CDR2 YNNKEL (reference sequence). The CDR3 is CASSQVPRGQSSMGGYTF. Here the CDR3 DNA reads TGTGCCAGCAGCCAAGTTCCCAGGGGGCAATCCTCGATGGGGGGCTACACCTTC.

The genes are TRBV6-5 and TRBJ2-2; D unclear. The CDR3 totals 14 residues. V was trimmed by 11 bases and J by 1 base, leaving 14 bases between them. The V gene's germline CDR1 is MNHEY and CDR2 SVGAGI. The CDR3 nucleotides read TGTGCCCTTGGGCCCTTTGAGAACACCGGGGAGCTGTTTTTT. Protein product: CALGPFENTGELFF.

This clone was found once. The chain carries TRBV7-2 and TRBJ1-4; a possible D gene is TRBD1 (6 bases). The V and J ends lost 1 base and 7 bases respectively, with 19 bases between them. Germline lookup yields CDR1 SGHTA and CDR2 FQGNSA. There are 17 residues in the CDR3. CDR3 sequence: CASSLGPPTGFGEKLFF. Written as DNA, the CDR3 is TGTGCCAGCAGCTTAGGCCCACCCACAGGGTTTGGTGAAAAACTGTTTTTT.

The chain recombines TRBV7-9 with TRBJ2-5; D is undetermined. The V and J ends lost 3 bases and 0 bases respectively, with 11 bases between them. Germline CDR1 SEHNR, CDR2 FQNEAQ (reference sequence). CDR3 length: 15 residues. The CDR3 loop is CASSLRLTYQETQYF. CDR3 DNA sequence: TGTGCCAGCAGCTTGAGGCTCACGTACCAAGAGACCCAGTACTTC.

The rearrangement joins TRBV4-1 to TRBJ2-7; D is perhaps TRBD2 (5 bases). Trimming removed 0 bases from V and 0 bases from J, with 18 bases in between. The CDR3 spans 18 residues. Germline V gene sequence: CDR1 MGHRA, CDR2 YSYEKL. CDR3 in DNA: TGCGCCAGCAGCCAAGAAGGGTTAGGAGCGGACGGCTCCTACGAGCAGTACTTC. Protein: CASSQEGLGADGSYEQYF.